This TCR beta chain was retrieved from a study of beta chain features in type 1 diabetes. Study details: The number of sorted cells examined across all samples was some 98,000,000.

Study conclusions and caveats: TCRB CDR3 length was moderately but significantly reduced in all four CD4+ subsets of Type 1 diabetes patients. High TCR expression in some cells could lead to their over-representation in cDNA sequencing.

Expressed TCRB transcripts were sequenced after all isolated RNA was converted to cDNA. Roughly 3.6 million reads, on average, came from each naive, central memory and regulatory T cell sample. The table came from immunoSEQ multiplex PCR; TCRdb's copy has only in-frame clones and leaves some out. The profile shows 600,000 or so clones, over 12% of them singletons. Concerning this clone: Its specificity is not known.

CDR3 length equals 14 residues. Per germline, CDR1 SGHAT and CDR2 FQDESV (reference sequence). The germline V and J ends were trimmed by 5 bases and 9 bases, with 19 bases remaining between them. Sequenced material: naive CD4+ T cells from blood. The sequence derives from a man in his late teens or twenties with type 1 diabetes. V gene TRBV11-1 combines with J gene TRBJ1-1; D is uncertain. CDR3 DNA sequence: TGTGCCAGCAGCGACCAGAGGCCGGGTCTAAAAGCTTTCTTT. Amino acids: CASSDQRPGLKAFF.